The 20 T cell receptor beta chains below come from one sample, sequenced in a study of cytomegalovirus exposure and HLA in healthy donors. The PCR made use of 60 Vbeta and 13 Jbeta primers. Clones were read by immunoSEQ multiplex PCR, and TCRdb kept only the in-frame ones, dropping some. The sample carries 70,000 to 95,000 clones, about 80% recorded once. Sequencing was done on a sample of PBMCs. The source is a man aged 25-40 years in good health and CMV-seropositive.

About this clone: The junction departs from germline at one end; a sequencing error may be responsible. The CDR3 DNA reads TGTGCCAGCAGTACGACACCCGCTAGCGGGGGGAACAATGTGCAGTTCTTC. It specifies CASSTTPASGGNNVQFF. The gene calls are TRBV28 and TRBJ2-1, with 11 bases fitting TRBD2. The CDR3 covers 17 residues. Germline-derived CDR1 and CDR2 are MDHEN and SYDVKM.

The chain combines TRBV9 with TRBJ2-2; maybe TRBD1 (5 bases). With 3 bases removed from V and 7 bases from J, the gap between germline ends came to 16 bases. Germline CDR1 SGDLS, CDR2 YYNGEE. The CDR3 has 15 amino acids. The CDR3: CASSGWGGASGELFF. The DNA of the CDR3 is TGTGCCAGCAGCGGGTGGGGTGGGGCCAGCGGGGAGCTGTTTTTT.

This rearrangement joins TRBV5-4 to TRBJ2-3; D not certain. This CDR3 has 15 amino acids. Germline-derived CDR1 and CDR2 are SGHNT and YYREEE (reference sequence). Trimming removed 4 bases from V and 0 bases from J, with 12 bases in between. CDR3 in amino acids: CASSLGGSSTDTQYF. In DNA form, the CDR3 reads TGTGCCAGCAGCCTGGGCGGCTCTAGCACAGATACGCAGTATTTT. The full variable domain, its missing parts supplied by reference TRBV5-4 and TRBJ2-3, is ETGVTQSPTHLIKTRGQQVTLRCSSQSGHNTVSWYQQALGQGPQFIFQYYREEENGRGNFPPRFSGLQFPNYSSELNVNALELDDSALYLCASSLGGSSTDTQYFGPGTRLTVL.

The chain carries TRBV5-8 and TRBJ2-5, with TRBD2 matching over 11 bases. This CDR3 is 16 amino acids long. Germline CDR1 SGHTS, CDR2 YDEGEE. The ends lost 1 base at V and 5 bases at J; junction bases unmatched: 7. CDR3 sequence reads: CASSLRLAGPRETQYF. The CDR3 nucleotides are TGTGCCAGCAGCTTGAGACTAGCGGGGCCCCGGGAGACCCAGTACTTC.

The chain carries TRBV2 and TRBJ1-4; D uncertain. Germline CDR1 SNHLY, CDR2 FYNNEI. V shed 6 bases and J shed 3 bases, with 14 bases lying between them. The CDR3 runs to 15 residues. CDR3 bases: TGTGCCAGCAGATCCCGGGGAGTGGCTAATGAAAAACTGTTTTTT. It is translated as CASRSRGVANEKLFF.

The rearrangement joins TRBV19 to TRBJ2-3; TRBD1 is a possible D gene (6 bases). CDR3 size: 13 residues. V lost 4 bases and J 2 bases, leaving 7 bases between the germline ends. In germline, CDR1 is LNHDA, CDR2 SQIVND (reference sequence). The CDR3 here is CASSRTATDTQYF. CDR3 bases: TGTGCCAGTAGTAGGACAGCCACAGATACGCAGTATTTT.

This clone was seen a handful of times. This chain links TRBV6-4 with TRBJ2-1; 10 bases align to TRBD1. The CDR3 is 16 residues long. Germline trimming cut 5 bases from V and 7 bases from J; bases unmatched to any gene: 11. From germline, CDR1 is MRHNA and CDR2 SNTAGT. The CDR3 sequence: CASSPTGTGEGNEQFF. CDR3 in DNA: TGTGCCAGCAGTCCTACCGGGACAGGGGAGGGAAATGAGCAGTTCTTC.

V and J are TRBV30 and TRBJ1-5; 11 nucleotides line up with TRBD1. After removal of 2 bases from V and 6 bases from J, the junction contained 3 bases not matched to a gene. Germline V gene sequence: CDR1 GTSNPN, CDR2 SVGIG (reference sequence). This CDR3 spans 14 amino acids. CDR3 coding DNA: TGTGCCTGGAGTCCGGGACAGGGGGGTCAGCCCCAGCATTTT. As protein: CAWSPGQGGQPQHF.

This clone was seen only a few times. The chain joins TRBV6-1 to TRBJ2-1; 7 bases are shared with TRBD1. V was pared by 6 bases and J by 2 bases, with 7 bases of the junction left unmatched. Germline V gene data show CDR1 as MNHNS and CDR2 as SASEGT. The CDR3 consists of 15 residues. Written as DNA, the CDR3 is TGTGCCAGCAGGTTGGGACAGTTGACCTACAATGAGCAGTTCTTC. Translating gives CASRLGQLTYNEQFF.

The gene calls are TRBV5-1 and TRBJ1-5; the D gene is possibly TRBD1 (5 bases). The V end was cut by 4 bases, the J end by 6 bases, with 20 bases between. This CDR3 is 16 amino acids long. Germline V gives CDR1 SGHRS, CDR2 YFSETQ. CDR3: CASSPGVPAGSQPQHF. CDR3 coding DNA: TGCGCCAGCAGCCCGGGGGTCCCGGCGGGAAGTCAGCCCCAGCATTTT.

This clone has just a few counts. This rearrangement joins TRBV19 to TRBJ2-5; 11 bases are a match to TRBD1. V gave up 7 bases and J gave up 6 bases; unmatched junction bases: 4. CDR3 length: 13 residues. The germline gives CDR1 LNHDA, CDR2 SQIVND (reference sequence). DNA for the CDR3: TGTGCCAGTACCGGGACAGGGGGGAAGACCCAGTACTTC. As protein: CASTGTGGKTQYF.

The rearrangement joins TRBV9 to TRBJ1-3, with D perhaps TRBD1 (5 bases). Germline V gene sequence: CDR1 SGDLS, CDR2 YYNGEE. Trimming pared 0 bases from V and 2 bases from J, leaving 15 bases between. This CDR3 is 17 amino acids long. CDR3 nucleotides: TGTGCCAGCAGCGTAGGTGAAAGGACACCAACTGGAAACACCATATATTTT. It is translated as CASSVGERTPTGNTIYF. Together with reference TRBV9 and TRBJ1-3, the CDR3 gives the full variable domain: DSGVTQTPKHLITATGQRVTLRCSPRSGDLSVYWYQQSLDQGLQFLIQYYNGEERAKGNILERFSAQQFPDLHSELNLSSLELGDSALYFCASSVGERTPTGNTIYFGEGSWLTVV.

The CDR3 DNA reads TGTGCCAGCAGCGTAGCAGGGGCCTCCTACGAGCAGTACTTC. Translating it yields CASSVAGASYEQYF. The chain carries TRBV9 and TRBJ2-7; D may be TRBD1 (6 bases). Deletions cut 0 bases from V and 0 bases from J, with 7 bases between. From germline, CDR1 is SGDLS and CDR2 YYNGEE. CDR3 length equals 14 residues.

The chain has TRBV30 and TRBJ1-6; tentative D call: TRBD1 (5 bases). The CDR3 consists of 20 residues. V lost 0 bases to trimming and J lost 0 bases, with 21 bases between them. The germline V gene has CDR1 GTSNPN and CDR2 SVGIG (reference sequence). This CDR3 is CAWSVLGEVSISSYNSPLHF. CDR3 DNA: TGTGCCTGGAGTGTACTGGGGGAGGTCTCCATAAGCTCCTATAATTCACCCCTCCACTTT.

In this sample, this clone turned up a few times. The gene calls are TRBV7-2 and TRBJ2-6; tentatively, D is TRBD2 (5 bases). This CDR3 is built from 17 residues. The V end lost 7 bases, the J end lost 1 base, and 17 bases lay between the germline ends. Per the germline V gene, CDR1 is SGHTA and CDR2 is FQGNSA. CDR3 protein: CASNPTNPMSGANVLTF. CDR3 in DNA: TGTGCCAGCAACCCGACTAACCCGATGTCTGGGGCCAACGTCCTGACTTTC.

The CDR3 nucleotides read TGTGCCAGTAGTATCAGTCAGGGGGGTTACACCGGGGAGCTGTTTTTT. Translated, it gives CASSISQGGYTGELFF. The chain combines TRBV19 with TRBJ2-2; D may be TRBD1 (7 bases). The germline V and J ends were trimmed by 3 bases and 3 bases, with 14 bases remaining between them. Per the germline V gene, CDR1 is LNHDA and CDR2 is SQIVND (reference sequence). This CDR3 has 16 residues.

As DNA, the CDR3 is TGTGCCAGCAGCACAGGGACGGCTGAGAGCAATCAGCCCCAGCATTTT. Protein product: CASSTGTAESNQPQHF. The gene calls are TRBV7-9 and TRBJ1-5, with D possibly TRBD1 on 6 matching bases. This CDR3 region has 16 residues. Germline CDR1 SEHNR, CDR2 FQNEAQ (reference sequence). V was pared by 5 bases and J by 1 base, with 15 bases between.

J is TRBJ2-7 and V is TRBV30; the match to TRBD1 covers 8 bases. Trimming at V came to 2 bases and at J to 0 bases, leaving 6 bases not matched to a gene. The CDR3 has 15 amino acids. Germline lookup yields CDR1 GTSNPN and CDR2 SVGIG (reference sequence). Written as DNA, the CDR3 is TGTGCCTGGAGTATGACAGGGGCCCTCTCCTACGAGCAGTACTTC. Its translation: CAWSMTGALSYEQYF. The full variable domain, completed using reference TRBV30 and TRBJ2-7, is SQTIHQWPATLVQPVGSPLSLECTVEGTSNPNLYWYRQAAGRGLQLLFYSVGIGQISSEVPQNLSASRPQDRQFILSSKKLLLSDSGFYLCAWSMTGALSYEQYFGPGTRLTVT.

The chain has TRBV27 and TRBJ2-1, with 11 positions matching TRBD2. Germline CDR1 is MNHEY and CDR2 is SMNVEV (reference sequence). This CDR3 is 16 amino acids long. The V and J ends lost 3 bases and 0 bases, in that order; junction bases with no gene match: 1. CDR3 DNA: TGTGCCAGCAGTTTCGGACTAGCGGGCTCCTACAATGAGCAGTTCTTC. Protein sequence: CASSFGLAGSYNEQFF.

V is TRBV7-9 and J is TRBJ2-5, with 10 bases fitting TRBD1. V shed 4 bases and J 4 bases; nucleotides not matched to a gene: 3. Germline V gene data show CDR1 as SEHNR and CDR2 as FQNEAQ (reference sequence). CDR3 size: 14 residues. CDR3 in DNA: TGTGCCAGCAGCTCCGGACAGGGGGGAGAGACCCAGTACTTC. Translating it yields CASSSGQGGETQYF.